The 18 T cell receptor beta chains below come from one sample, sequenced in a study of T cell repertoires in cytomegalovirus infection. TCRdb re-derived calls from the reads in MiXCR, one entry per CDR3 protein. The sample has some 440,000 distinct CDR3 sequences; under 40% are singletons. The material sequenced was PBMCs. The receptors derive from a human donor in good health (CMV status not recorded). Some clones in this sample may be carry-over from other donors' samples.

In this sample, this clonotype turned up once. V usage is TRBV29-1 and J usage is TRBJ2-2; D may be TRBD1 or TRBD2 (5 bases each). CDR3 length: 15 amino acids. Germline CDR1 SQVTM, CDR2 ANQGSEA. V was pared by 1 base and J by 5 bases, with 14 bases between. CDR3 DNA sequence: TGCAGCGTTGAAGTCAGTGAGGGGTTAACCGGGGAGCTGTTTTTT. Its protein product is CSVEVSEGLTGELFF.

The CDR3 coding sequence is TGCAGTGCTAGAGATGGTGGTGGCTACACCTTC. Translated: CSARDGGGYTF. This sequence joins TRBV20-1 and TRBJ1-2, with D unresolved. Germline V gene data show CDR1 as DFQATT and CDR2 as SNEGSKA (reference sequence). The CDR3 consists of 11 residues. Trimming took off 0 bases at V and 7 bases at J, with 6 bases between the two ends.

To note about this clonotype: A single base separates this from a much larger clone, so it may be a read error. The V call is TRBV12-3 or TRBV12-4, the J call TRBJ1-1; no clear D gene. The CDR3 is 10 amino acids. Trimming removed 6 bases at V and 4 bases at J, with 3 bases between. In nucleotides, the CDR3 is TGTGCCAGCAGGGTCACTGAAGCTTTCTTT. This gives the protein CASRVTEAFF.

This clonotype was found a few times. The chain uses TRBV6-1 and TRBJ2-3, with D hard to call. Germline-derived CDR1 and CDR2 are MNHNS and SASEGT. Trimming removed 2 bases at V and 2 bases at J, with 5 bases between. The CDR3 covers 13 residues. This CDR3 reads CASSEFLTDTQYF. In DNA form, the CDR3 reads TGTGCCAGCAGTGAATTCCTCACAGATACGCAGTATTTT.

Comment on this clonotype: At one of its ends the junction is not consistent with the germline gene, which may arise from a read error. The rearrangement links TRBV6-1 to TRBJ1-5, with 9 nucleotides matching TRBD1. The germline V gene encodes CDR1 MNHNS and CDR2 SASEGT. The CDR3 has 15 residues. The DNA for the CDR3 is TGTGCCAGCAGTCCCCGGGACAGGGAGAATCATCCCCAGCATTTT. Translation gives CASSPRDRENHPQHF.

The chain links TRBV7-9 to TRBJ2-7; 10 bases are a match to TRBD1. The CDR3 spans 15 residues. Trimming at V came to 5 bases and at J to 4 bases, leaving 8 bases not matched to a gene. Germline V gene lookup returns CDR1 SEHNR and CDR2 FQNEAQ (reference sequence). Here the CDR3 DNA reads TGTGCCAGCAGCCCACCGGGACAGGGGTGGTACGAGCAGTACTTC. As protein: CASSPPGQGWYEQYF.

The chain combines TRBV10-2 with TRBJ1-1; the match to TRBD1 covers 8 bases. Germline values: CDR1 WSHSY, CDR2 SAAADI. The V gene end was trimmed by 5 bases and the J gene end by 3 bases; junction bases not matched to a gene: 5. This CDR3 is built from 14 residues. The CDR3 nucleotides read TGCGCCAGCAGTAAGACAGGGGCGGACACTGAAGCTTTCTTT. It yields the protein CASSKTGADTEAFF.

Only a few counts were recorded for this clonotype. The chain carries TRBV28 and TRBJ2-7; a possible D gene is TRBD1 (5 bases). The CDR3 is 15 amino acids. Germline V CDR1 and CDR2: MDHEN, SYDVKM. V lost 5 bases and J lost 0, with 14 bases in between. Written as DNA, the CDR3 is TGTGCCAGCAGTCCCGACAGAGGTAGCTCCTACGAGCAGTACTTC. This translates into CASSPDRGSSYEQYF.

This chain joins TRBV3-1 and TRBJ1-2; weak D call: TRBD1 (6 bases). The CDR3 has 15 residues. Per the germline V gene, CDR1 is LGHDT and CDR2 is YNNKEL (reference sequence). Trimming stripped 0 bases from V and 6 bases from J, with 14 bases between. The CDR3 spells CASSQDRRQVNGYTF. DNA for the CDR3: TGTGCCAGCAGCCAAGATCGAAGACAGGTCAATGGCTACACCTTC.

The chain employs TRBV6-2 or TRBV6-3 and TRBJ1-5; 8 bases match TRBD1. The CDR3 is 14 residues long. Losses at the gene ends were 6 bases for V and 5 bases for J; bases not matched to a gene: 6. Germline CDR1 is MNHEY and CDR2 is SVGEGT. CDR3 nucleotide sequence: TGTGCCAGCAGCCGTCCAGGGGGCTATCAGCCCCAGCATTTT. The encoded protein is CASSRPGGYQPQHF.

This clonotype was recorded at least ten times. The chain is built from TRBV7-2 and TRBJ2-1; no clear D. Germline V gene data show CDR1 as SGHTA and CDR2 as FQGNSA. Between the trimmed V and J ends, which lost 2 bases and 10 bases, there was a span of 6 bases. This CDR3 is built from 11 residues. The CDR3 region is CASSLRQEQFF. CDR3 nucleotides: TGTGCCAGCAGCTTAAGGCAGGAGCAGTTCTTC.

This clonotype was detected a few times. The genes are TRBV11-3 and TRBJ1-3, with D hard to call. From germline, CDR1 is SGHNT and CDR2 YENEEA. This CDR3 region has 13 residues. The V end was cut by 7 bases, the J end by 0 bases, with 7 bases between. DNA for the CDR3: TGTGCCAGCATCACAGTCTCTGGAAACACCATATATTTT. This translates into CASITVSGNTIYF.

The genes are TRBV20-1 and TRBJ1-6; 7 bases fit TRBD1. This CDR3 is 16 amino acids long. Germline-derived CDR1 and CDR2 are DFQATT and SNEGSKA (reference sequence). With V trimmed by 5 bases and J by 5 bases, 12 bases remained unmatched. CDR3 loop: CSAVLGTALNNSPLHF. DNA of the CDR3: TGCAGTGCTGTATTGGGGACAGCCTTAAATAATTCACCCCTCCACTTT.

The gene calls are TRBV13 and TRBJ2-2; TRBD2 matches 9 bases. CDR1 PRHDT and CDR2 FYEKMQ come from the germline V gene (reference sequence). The CDR3 sequence is 17 residues long. V dropped 4 bases and J dropped 3; count of bases not matched to a gene: 9. CDR3 DNA: TGTGCCAGCAGCTCAGGACTAGCGCCCTACTACACCGGGGAGCTGTTTTTT. Translated, it gives CASSSGLAPYYTGELFF.

This clonotype was counted a few times. The rearrangement links TRBV4-1 to TRBJ2-3; tentatively, D is TRBD1 or TRBD2 (5 bases each). Germline assignment: CDR1 MGHRA and CDR2 YSYEKL. V was trimmed by 3 bases and J by 5 bases, leaving 30 bases between them. The CDR3 has 20 residues. The CDR3 here is CASSHPSKPWGLDPGDTQYF. The CDR3 DNA reads as TGCGCCAGCAGCCATCCCTCCAAGCCCTGGGGGTTAGACCCCGGAGATACGCAGTATTTT.

The chain recombines TRBV12-3 or TRBV12-4 with TRBJ2-5, with D maybe TRBD1 (5 bases). The CDR3 length is 14 residues. V was shortened by 1 base and J by 5 bases, with 11 bases between the two germline ends. The CDR3 DNA sequence: TGTGCCAGCAGTTTAGACAGGTCTGGGGAGACCCAGTACTTC. Translating gives CASSLDRSGETQYF.

The V gene is TRBV7-2, the J gene TRBJ1-4; unclear D gene. CDR1 and CDR2 from the germline V gene are SGHTA and FQGNSA. This CDR3 has 15 amino acids. With 0 bases removed from V and 3 bases from J, the gap between germline ends came to 8 bases. CDR3 bases: TGTGCCAGCAGCTTAGCGGGTTTTGCTAATGAAAAACTGTTTTTT. Translation gives CASSLAGFANEKLFF.

In regard to this clonotype: This sequence may be a read error, since a much larger clone differs from it by one base. The chain uses TRBV7-8 and TRBJ1-6; 8 nucleotides match TRBD1. CDR3 length: 17 amino acids. The germline CDR1 and CDR2 sequences are SGHVS and FQNEAQ. In nucleotides, the CDR3 is TGTGCCAGCAGCGCAAGGGACAGGCGCTCCTATAATTCACCCCTCCAATTT. This translates into CASSARDRRSYNSPLQF.